This T cell receptor (beta chain) was obtained from a study of T cells in Graves' hyperthyroidism and ophthalmopathy. This CDR3 spans 14 amino acids. Germline lookup yields CDR1 DFQATT and CDR2 SNEGSKA (reference sequence). With 1 base removed from V and 4 bases from J, the gap between germline ends came to 13 bases. It was RNA transcripts that yielded the amplified TCR beta CDR3 regions. The HTBI set primed first-round TCR CDR3 RT-PCR. A single record per CDR3 protein comes from TCRdb applying MiXCR to the multiplex PCR reads. The sample includes hundreds of thousands of distinct CDR3 sequences, 46% seen only once; the top ten take about 7.8%. This clonotype was observed a single time.

The sequencing input was peripheral blood or thyroid tissue (not recorded which). The rearrangement links TRBV20-1 to TRBJ1-2, with D unresolved. This receptor was identified in a young woman with Graves' hyperthyroidism. The CDR3 DNA sequence: TGCAGTGCTAGAGTATTGAGGATTGCCTATGGCTACACCTTC. Amino acids: CSARVLRIAYGYTF.